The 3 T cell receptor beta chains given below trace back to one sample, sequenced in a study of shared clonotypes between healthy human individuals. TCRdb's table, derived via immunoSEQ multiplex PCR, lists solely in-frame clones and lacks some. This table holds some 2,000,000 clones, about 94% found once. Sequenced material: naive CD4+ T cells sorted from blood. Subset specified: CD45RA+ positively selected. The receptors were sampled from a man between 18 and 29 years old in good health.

This chain's CDR3 is CASSQAPMGRTGRAGYTF. The CDR3 coding sequence is TGTGCCAGCAGCCAGGCCCCCATGGGGAGGACAGGGAGGGCGGGCTACACCTTC. The J gene is TRBJ1-2, the V gene TRBV11-3; 8 bases align to TRBD1. J lost 8 bases, V lost 5 bases, and 22 bases had no gene match. Germline V gene sequence: CDR1 SGHNT, CDR2 YENEEA. The CDR3 totals 18 residues.

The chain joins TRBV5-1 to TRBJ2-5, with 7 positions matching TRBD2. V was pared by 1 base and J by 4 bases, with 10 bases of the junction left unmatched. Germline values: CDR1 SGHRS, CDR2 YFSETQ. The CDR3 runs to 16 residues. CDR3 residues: CASSLPPAGRGETQYF. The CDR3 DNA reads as TGCGCCAGCAGCTTGCCCCCAGCGGGGAGAGGAGAGACCCAGTACTTC.

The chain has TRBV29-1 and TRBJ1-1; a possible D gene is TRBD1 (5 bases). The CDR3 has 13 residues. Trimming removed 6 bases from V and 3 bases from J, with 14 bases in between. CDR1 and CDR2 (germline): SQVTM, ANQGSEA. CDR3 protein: CSVPGLFDTEAFF. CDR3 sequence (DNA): TGCAGCGTGCCGGGACTTTTTGACACTGAAGCTTTCTTT.